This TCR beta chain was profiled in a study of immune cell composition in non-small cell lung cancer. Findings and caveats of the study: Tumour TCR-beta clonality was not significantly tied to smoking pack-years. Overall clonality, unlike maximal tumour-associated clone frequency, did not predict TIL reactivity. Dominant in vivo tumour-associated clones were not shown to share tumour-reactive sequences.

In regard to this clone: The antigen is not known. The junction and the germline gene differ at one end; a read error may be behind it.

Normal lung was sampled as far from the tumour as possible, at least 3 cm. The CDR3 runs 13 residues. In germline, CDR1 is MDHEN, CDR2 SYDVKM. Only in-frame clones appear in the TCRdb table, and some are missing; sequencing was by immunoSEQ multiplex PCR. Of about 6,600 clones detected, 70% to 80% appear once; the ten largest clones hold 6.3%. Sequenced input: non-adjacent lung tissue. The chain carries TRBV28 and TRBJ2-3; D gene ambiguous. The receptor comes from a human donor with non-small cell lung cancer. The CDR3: CAGSLTGTDTQYF. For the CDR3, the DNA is TGTGCCGGCAGTCTGACTGGCACAGATACGCAGTATTTT. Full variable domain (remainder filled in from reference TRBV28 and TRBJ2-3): DVKVTQSSRYLVKRTGEKVFLECVQDMDHENMFWYRQDPGLGLRLIYFSYDVKMKEKGDIPEGYSVSREKKERFSLILESASTNQTSMYLCAGSLTGTDTQYFGPGTRLTVL.